This T cell receptor beta chain appears in the sequencing data of a study of human T cells and chemical hapten exposure. Study background: Diphenylcyclopropenone doses were given weekly to the scalps of patients across the approximately 24-week study.

The V end lost 10 bases, the J end lost 7 bases, and 12 bases lay between the germline ends. This CDR3 has 11 residues. As for time point: patch test 2, 6 weeks after DPC sensitization. Treatment indicated: therapeutic diphenylcyclopropenone sensitization with weekly scalp DPC. People who gave samples had alopecia, were 18 to 70 years old, and were suitable for DPC. Unfractionated whole blood yielded the extracted total RNA. This clonotype came up a few times. Its antigen is undetermined. TCRdb called the RACE reads again in MiXCR, with one record for every CDR3 protein. The sample contains a few hundred thousand distinct CDR3 sequences, around 6% of which appear only once. Whole-study results and caveats: Significantly more large CDR3 similarity clusters were formed by expanded TCRs than by controls.

Specimen: whole blood, collected in connection with sensitization to the hapten diphenylcyclopropenone (DPC). The clonotype was recovered from a woman younger than 35 with alopecia areata. Some clones in this sample may be carry-over from other donors' samples. The chain recombines TRBV12-3 or TRBV12-4 with TRBJ2-3; D is unresolved. DNA of the CDR3: TGTGCCACAGCCCTAGGAAATACGCAGTATTTT. Translated: CATALGNTQYF.